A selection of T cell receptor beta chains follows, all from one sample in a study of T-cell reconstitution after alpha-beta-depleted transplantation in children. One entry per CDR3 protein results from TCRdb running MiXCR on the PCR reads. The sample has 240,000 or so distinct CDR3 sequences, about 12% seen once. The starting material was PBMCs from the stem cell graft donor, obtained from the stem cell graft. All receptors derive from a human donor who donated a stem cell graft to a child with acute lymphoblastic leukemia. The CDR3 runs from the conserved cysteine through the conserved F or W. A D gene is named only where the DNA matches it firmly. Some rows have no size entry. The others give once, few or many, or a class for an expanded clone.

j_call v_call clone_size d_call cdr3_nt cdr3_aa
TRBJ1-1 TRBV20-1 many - TGCAGTGCTAGCCCCGGGACGGACAACACTGAAGCTTTCTTT CSASPGTDNTEAFF
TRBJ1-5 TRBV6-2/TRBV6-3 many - TGTGCCAGCAGAACGGGGGACGGAGGCCAGCCCCAGCATTTT CASRTGDGGQPQHF
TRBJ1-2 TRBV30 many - TGTGCCTGGAGTGTGGGGTATGGCTACACCTTC CAWSVGYGYTF
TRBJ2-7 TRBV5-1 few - TGCGCCAGCAGCTTGTCTGGGGACATCTACGAGCAGTACTTC CASSLSGDIYEQYF
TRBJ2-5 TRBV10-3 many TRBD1 TGTGCCATCAGTGCGGGACAGTTCCAAGAGACCCAGTACTTC CAISAGQFQETQYF
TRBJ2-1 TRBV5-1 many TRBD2 TGCGCCAGCAGCAAAACGACTAGCGGAGCGGGCGAGCAGTTCTTC CASSKTTSGAGEQFF
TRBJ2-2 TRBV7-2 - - TGTGCCAGCAGCCAGACTAGGACGTCTCAGCTGTTTTTT CASSQTRTSQLFF
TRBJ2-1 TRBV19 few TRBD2 TGTGCCAGTAGTAAATCCGGGACTAGCGGGAGGGGGTCCTACAATGAGCAGTTCTTC CASSKSGTSGRGSYNEQFF
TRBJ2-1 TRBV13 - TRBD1 TGTGCCAGCAGCTTAGGCCTCGACAGGGATCGTGAGCAGTTCTTC CASSLGLDRDREQFF
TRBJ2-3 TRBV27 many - TGTGCCAGCAGTTTGAGGCAGAAGGAGGGTACGCAGTATTTT CASSLRQKEGTQYF
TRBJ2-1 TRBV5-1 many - TGCGCCAGCGGGAAAGACCCCCTCAATGAGCAGTTCTTC CASGKDPLNEQFF
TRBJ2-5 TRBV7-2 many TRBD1 TGTGCCAGCAGCTTATTAGGGGGACAGATGTACCAAGAGACCCAGTACTTC CASSLLGGQMYQETQYF
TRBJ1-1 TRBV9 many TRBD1 TGTGCCAGCAGCCCGGGACAGGGTGCCGGCCGGGAAGCTTTCTTT CASSPGQGAGREAFF
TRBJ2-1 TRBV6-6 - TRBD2 TGTGCCAGCAGTCCCCTAGCGGGGGGCGGGAATGAGCAGTTCTTC CASSPLAGGGNEQFF
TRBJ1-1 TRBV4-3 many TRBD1 TGCGCCAGCAGCCAAGAAGCAGGGGGAGACACTGAAGCTTTCTTT CASSQEAGGDTEAFF
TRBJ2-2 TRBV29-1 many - TGCAGCGTCCCAAATGGGTCCGGGGAGCTGTTTTTT CSVPNGSGELFF
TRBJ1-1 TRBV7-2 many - TGTGCCAGCAGCCTCTGGACAGTTGGGAACACTGAAGCTTTCTTT CASSLWTVGNTEAFF
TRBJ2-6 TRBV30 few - TGTGCCTGGGTGGCGACCTCTGGGGCCAACGTCCTGACTTTC CAWVATSGANVLTF
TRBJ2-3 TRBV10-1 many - TGCGCCAGCAGTGACCGGGGCGTATCCCTGGCCGATACGCAGTATTTT CASSDRGVSLADTQYF
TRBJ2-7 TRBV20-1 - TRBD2 TGCAGTGTTCTTGGGGCGGGAGGTTTCTCACCTGGCTACGAGCAGTACTTC CSVLGAGGFSPGYEQYF
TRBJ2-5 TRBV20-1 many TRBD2 TGCAGTGCCCGGGGGGTGGCACAAGAGACCCAGTACTTC CSARGVAQETQYF
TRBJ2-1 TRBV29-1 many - TGCAGCGTCGCCCGGGAGTACGGTGAGCAGTTCTTC CSVAREYGEQFF